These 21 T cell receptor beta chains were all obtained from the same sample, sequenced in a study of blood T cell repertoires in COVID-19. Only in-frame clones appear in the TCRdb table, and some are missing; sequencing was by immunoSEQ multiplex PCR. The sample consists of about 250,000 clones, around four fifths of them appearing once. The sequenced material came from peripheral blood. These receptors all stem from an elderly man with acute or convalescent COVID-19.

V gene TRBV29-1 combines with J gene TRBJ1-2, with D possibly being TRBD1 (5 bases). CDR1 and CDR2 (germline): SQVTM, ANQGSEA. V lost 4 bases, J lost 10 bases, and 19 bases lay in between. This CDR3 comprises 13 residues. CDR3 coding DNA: TGCAGCGTTGGGGGTGCCCAGGGAACTGTCTACACCTTC. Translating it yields CSVGGAQGTVYTF.

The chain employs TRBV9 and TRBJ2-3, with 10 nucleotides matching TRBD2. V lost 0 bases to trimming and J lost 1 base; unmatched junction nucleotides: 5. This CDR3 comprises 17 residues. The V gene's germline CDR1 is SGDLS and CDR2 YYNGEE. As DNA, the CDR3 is TGTGCCAGCAGCGTAGTAGCCGGGACTAGCGGCACAGATACGCAGTATTTT. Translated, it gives CASSVVAGTSGTDTQYF.

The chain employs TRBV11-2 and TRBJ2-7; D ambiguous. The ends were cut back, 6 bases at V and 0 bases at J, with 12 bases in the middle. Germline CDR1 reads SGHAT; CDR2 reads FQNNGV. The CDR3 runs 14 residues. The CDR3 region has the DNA TGTGCCAGCAGTGCGTCCCGGTTCTCCTACGAGCAGTACTTC. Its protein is CASSASRFSYEQYF.

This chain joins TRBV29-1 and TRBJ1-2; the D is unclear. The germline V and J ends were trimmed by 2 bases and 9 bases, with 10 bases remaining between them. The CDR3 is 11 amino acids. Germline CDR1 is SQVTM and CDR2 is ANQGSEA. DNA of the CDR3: TGCAGCGTTGAATATGCAGGCAGCTACACCTTC. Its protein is CSVEYAGSYTF.

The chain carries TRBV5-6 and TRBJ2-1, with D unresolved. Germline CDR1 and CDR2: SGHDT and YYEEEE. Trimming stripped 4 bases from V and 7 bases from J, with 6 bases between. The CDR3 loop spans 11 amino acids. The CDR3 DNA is TGTGCCAGCAGCGTTCTAAATGAGCAGTTCTTC. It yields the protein CASSVLNEQFF.

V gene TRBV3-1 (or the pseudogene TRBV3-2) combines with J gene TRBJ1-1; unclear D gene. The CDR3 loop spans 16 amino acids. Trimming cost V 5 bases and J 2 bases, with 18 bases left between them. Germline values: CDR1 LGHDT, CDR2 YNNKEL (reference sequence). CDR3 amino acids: CASSFSRRTGNTEAFF. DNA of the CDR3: TGTGCCAGCAGCTTTTCTCGCCGGACGGGAAACACTGAAGCTTTCTTT.

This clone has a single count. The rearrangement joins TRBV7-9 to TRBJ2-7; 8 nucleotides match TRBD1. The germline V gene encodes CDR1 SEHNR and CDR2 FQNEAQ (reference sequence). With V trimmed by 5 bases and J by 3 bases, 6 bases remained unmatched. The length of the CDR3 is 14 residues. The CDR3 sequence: CASSAGTGDYEQYF. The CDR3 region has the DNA TGTGCCAGCAGCGCCGGGACAGGAGACTACGAGCAGTACTTC. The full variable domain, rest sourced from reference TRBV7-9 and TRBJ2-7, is DTGVSQNPRHKITKRGQNVTFRCDPISEHNRLYWYRQTLGQGPEFLTYFQNEAQLEKSRLLSDRFSAERPKGSFSTLEIQRTEQGDSAMYLCASSAGTGDYEQYFGPGTRLTVT.

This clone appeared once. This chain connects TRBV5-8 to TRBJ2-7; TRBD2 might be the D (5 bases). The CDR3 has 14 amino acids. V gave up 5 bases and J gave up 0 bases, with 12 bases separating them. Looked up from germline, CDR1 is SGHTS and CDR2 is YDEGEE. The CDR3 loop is CASSPRGSSYEQYF. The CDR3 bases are TGTGCCAGCAGTCCACGGGGAAGCTCCTACGAGCAGTACTTC.

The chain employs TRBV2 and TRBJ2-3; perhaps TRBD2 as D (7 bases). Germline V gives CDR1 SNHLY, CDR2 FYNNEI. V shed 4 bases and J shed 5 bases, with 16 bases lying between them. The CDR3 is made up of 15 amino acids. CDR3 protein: CASSATGGGGDTQYF. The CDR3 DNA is TGTGCCAGCAGTGCGACCGGCGGGGGCGGAGATACGCAGTATTTT.

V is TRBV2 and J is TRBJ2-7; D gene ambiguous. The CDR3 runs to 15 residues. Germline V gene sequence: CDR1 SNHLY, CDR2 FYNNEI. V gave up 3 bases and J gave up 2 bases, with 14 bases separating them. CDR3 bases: TGTGCCAGCAGTGAGAGCTCACCCCCAACCTACGAGCAGTACTTC. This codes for CASSESSPPTYEQYF.

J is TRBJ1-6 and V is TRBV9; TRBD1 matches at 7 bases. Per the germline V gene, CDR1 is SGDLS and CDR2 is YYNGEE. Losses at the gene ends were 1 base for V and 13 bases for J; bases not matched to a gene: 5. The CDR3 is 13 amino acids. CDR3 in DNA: TGTGCCAGCAGCGTAACAGGGGAATTGCCCCTCCACTTT. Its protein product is CASSVTGELPLHF.

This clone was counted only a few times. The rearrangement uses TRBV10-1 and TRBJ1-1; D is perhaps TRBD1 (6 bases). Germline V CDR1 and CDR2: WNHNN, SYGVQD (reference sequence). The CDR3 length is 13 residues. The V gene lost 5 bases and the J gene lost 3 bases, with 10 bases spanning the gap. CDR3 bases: TGCGCCAGCAGTAAGGACAGCTACACTGAAGCTTTCTTT. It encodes CASSKDSYTEAFF.

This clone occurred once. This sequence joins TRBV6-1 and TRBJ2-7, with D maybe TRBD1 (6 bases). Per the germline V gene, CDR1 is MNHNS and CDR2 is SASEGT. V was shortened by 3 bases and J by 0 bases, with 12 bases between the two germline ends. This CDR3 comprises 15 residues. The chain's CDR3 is CASSDSDRHSYEQYF. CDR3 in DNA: TGTGCCAGCAGTGATTCCGACAGGCACTCCTACGAGCAGTACTTC.

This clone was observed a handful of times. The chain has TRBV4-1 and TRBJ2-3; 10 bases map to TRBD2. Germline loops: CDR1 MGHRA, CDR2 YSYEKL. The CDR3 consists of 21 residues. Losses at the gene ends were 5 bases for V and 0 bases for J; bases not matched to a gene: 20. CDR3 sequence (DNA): TGCGCCAGCAGCTATCCTACGGGGCTAGCGGGAGTGCCAGCTAGCACAGATACGCAGTATTTT. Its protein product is CASSYPTGLAGVPASTDTQYF.

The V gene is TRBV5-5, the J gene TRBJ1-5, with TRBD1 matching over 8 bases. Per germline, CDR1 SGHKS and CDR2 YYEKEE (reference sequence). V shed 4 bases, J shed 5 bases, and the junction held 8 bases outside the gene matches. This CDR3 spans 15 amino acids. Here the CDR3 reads CASSLDRGWDQPQHF. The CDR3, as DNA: TGTGCCAGCAGCCTTGACAGGGGTTGGGATCAGCCCCAGCATTTT.

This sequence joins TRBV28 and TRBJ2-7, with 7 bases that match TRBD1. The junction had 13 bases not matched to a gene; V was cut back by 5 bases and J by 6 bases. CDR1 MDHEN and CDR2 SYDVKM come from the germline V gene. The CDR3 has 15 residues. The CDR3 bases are TGTGCCAGCAGTACCTCTCGACAGGGCCACAGCGAGCAGTACTTC. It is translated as CASSTSRQGHSEQYF.

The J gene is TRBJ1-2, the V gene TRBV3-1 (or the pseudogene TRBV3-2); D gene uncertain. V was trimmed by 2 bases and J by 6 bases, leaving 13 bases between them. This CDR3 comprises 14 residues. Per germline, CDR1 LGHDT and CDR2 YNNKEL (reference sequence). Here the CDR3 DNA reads TGTGCCAGCAGCCAACTCACAGACCAACATGGCTACACCTTC. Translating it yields CASSQLTDQHGYTF.

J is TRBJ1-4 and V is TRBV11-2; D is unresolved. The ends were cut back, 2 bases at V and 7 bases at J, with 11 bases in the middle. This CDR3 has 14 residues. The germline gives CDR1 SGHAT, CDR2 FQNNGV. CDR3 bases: TGTGCCAGCAGCTTATCGGTGGGAGGTGAAAAACTGTTTTTT. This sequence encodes CASSLSVGGEKLFF.

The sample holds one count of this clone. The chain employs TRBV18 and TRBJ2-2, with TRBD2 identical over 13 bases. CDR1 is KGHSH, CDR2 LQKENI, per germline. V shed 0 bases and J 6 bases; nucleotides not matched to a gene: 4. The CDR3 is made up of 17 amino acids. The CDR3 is CASSPPGLAGFPGELFF. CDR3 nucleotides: TGTGCCAGCTCACCACCGGGACTAGCGGGATTTCCCGGGGAGCTGTTTTTT.

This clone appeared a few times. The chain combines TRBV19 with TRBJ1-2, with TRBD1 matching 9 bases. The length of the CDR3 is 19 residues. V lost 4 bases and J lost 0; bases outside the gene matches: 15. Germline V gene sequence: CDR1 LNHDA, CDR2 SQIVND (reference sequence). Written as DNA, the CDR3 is TGTGCCAGTAGTACAGGACGATCCGGGACAGGGAAGACTAACTATGGCTACACCTTC. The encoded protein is CASSTGRSGTGKTNYGYTF.

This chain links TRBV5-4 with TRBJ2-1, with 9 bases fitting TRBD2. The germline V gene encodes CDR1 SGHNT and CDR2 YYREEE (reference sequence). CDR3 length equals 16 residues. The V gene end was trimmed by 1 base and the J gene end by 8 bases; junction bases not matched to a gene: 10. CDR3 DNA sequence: TGTGCCAGCAGCTTGAGGTTAGCGGGAGTTGTGGATGAGCAGTTCTTC. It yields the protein CASSLRLAGVVDEQFF.